This entry lists 16 T cell receptor beta chains sequenced from one sample in a study of persistence of HIV-infected CD4 T cells. The antigens for these receptors are not known. This was the immunoSEQ version 4 assay in survey mode. The table came from immunoSEQ multiplex PCR; TCRdb's copy has only in-frame clones and leaves some out. The sample has 35,000 to 50,000 clones, around 90% seen once; the top ten hold just over 1%. Anti-CD3/anti-CD28 beads served as a nonspecific positive control stimulus. Responding CD4+ T cells were sorted by upregulation of both CD40 ligand and CD69. The sample was CD4+ T cells sorted from PBMCs after roughly 18-hour stimulation, taken from a patient who received antiretroviral therapy. The receptors were sampled from an adult man with HIV who was CMV-seropositive.

The V gene is TRBV7-8, the J gene TRBJ2-7; maybe TRBD1 (6 bases). Germline V gives CDR1 SGHVS, CDR2 FQNEAQ. This CDR3 region has 14 residues. V lost 0 bases and J lost 7, with 13 bases in between. CDR3 sequence reads: CASSLAGVQGEQYF. The DNA for the CDR3 is TGTGCCAGCAGCTTAGCTGGGGTTCAGGGGGAGCAGTACTTC. The complete variable domain, with remaining parts taken from reference TRBV7-8 and TRBJ2-7, reads GAGVSQSPRYKVAKRGQDVALRCDPISGHVSLFWYQQALGQGPEFLTYFQNEAQLDKSGLPSDRFFAERPEGSVSTLKIQRTQQEDSAVYLCASSLAGVQGEQYFGPGTRLTVT.

The chain carries TRBV19 and TRBJ1-1, with D perhaps TRBD1 (6 bases). CDR1 and CDR2 (germline): LNHDA, SQIVND (reference sequence). The CDR3 runs 15 residues. Trimming left V 7 bases short and J 0 bases short, with 15 bases between. The CDR3 is CASTSTGSMNTEAFF. The CDR3 coding sequence is TGTGCCAGTACCTCAACAGGGTCAATGAACACTGAAGCTTTCTTT.

The chain combines TRBV7-3 with TRBJ2-5, with D perhaps matching TRBD1 (5 bases). V was pared by 5 bases and J by 5 bases, with 12 bases between. The CDR3 extends over 13 amino acids. Germline V gene lookup returns CDR1 SGHTA and CDR2 FQGTGA. The CDR3 sequence is CASSLDREETQYF. CDR3 DNA sequence: TGTGCCAGCAGCCTCGACAGAGAGGAGACCCAGTACTTC.

The chain couples TRBV7-8 to TRBJ1-1; a weak D match, TRBD1 (5 bases). The CDR3 is 17 amino acids. The V end lost 3 bases, the J end lost 0 bases, and 17 bases lay between the germline ends. Germline CDR1 and CDR2: SGHVS and FQNEAQ. The CDR3: CASSFRGGQQVNTEAFF. The CDR3 region has the DNA TGTGCCAGCAGCTTTAGGGGTGGGCAACAGGTGAACACTGAAGCTTTCTTT. The whole variable domain, filled in from reference TRBV7-8 and TRBJ1-1, reads GAGVSQSPRYKVAKRGQDVALRCDPISGHVSLFWYQQALGQGPEFLTYFQNEAQLDKSGLPSDRFFAERPEGSVSTLKIQRTQQEDSAVYLCASSFRGGQQVNTEAFFGQGTRLTVV.

V is TRBV2 and J is TRBJ2-6; D is unresolved. The CDR3 totals 15 residues. V was clipped by 6 bases and J by 0 bases, with 9 bases between them. Germline loops: CDR1 SNHLY, CDR2 FYNNEI. The CDR3 here is CASRLQRSGANVLTF. DNA of the CDR3: TGTGCCAGCAGGCTTCAGCGCTCTGGGGCCAACGTCCTGACTTTC.

This clone showed up just once. The V and J genes are TRBV6-5 and TRBJ2-1, with 10 nucleotides matching TRBD2. The CDR3 consists of 15 residues. From germline, CDR1 is MNHEY and CDR2 SVGAGI. J lost 4 bases, V lost 4 bases, and 4 bases had no gene match. The CDR3 region is CASSSLAGGYNEQFF. The CDR3, as DNA: TGTGCCAGCAGTTCGTTAGCGGGGGGTTACAATGAGCAGTTCTTC.

CDR3 protein: CASTHLAGLNTEAFF. Written as DNA, the CDR3 is TGTGCCAGCACCCACCTGGCCGGGCTGAACACTGAAGCTTTCTTT. The chain employs TRBV2 and TRBJ1-1; D unresolved. Germline V gene data show CDR1 as SNHLY and CDR2 as FYNNEI. Deletions cut 7 bases from V and 0 bases from J, with 15 bases between. The CDR3 has 15 residues.

J is TRBJ2-3 and V is TRBV7-2; D remains unclear. The CDR3 sequence is 15 residues long. The germline V gene encodes CDR1 SGHTA and CDR2 FQGNSA. Deletions cut 1 base from V and 2 bases from J, with 10 bases between. Here the CDR3 DNA reads TGTGCCAGCAGCTTAGAGGTTAGGACCACAGATACGCAGTATTTT. Amino acid sequence: CASSLEVRTTDTQYF.

This clone was seen a single time. V is TRBV2 and J is TRBJ1-2; maybe TRBD1 (5 bases). Trimming removed 2 bases at V and 8 bases at J, with 21 bases between. Germline lookup yields CDR1 SNHLY and CDR2 FYNNEI. The CDR3 consists of 16 residues. The DNA for the CDR3 is TGTGCCAGCAGTGAAAGGAGGGCAGGGACCCGAGGGGGCTACACCTTC. Its protein is CASSERRAGTRGGYTF.

The chain carries TRBV7-6 and TRBJ1-1; TRBD1 is a possible D gene (6 bases). The CDR3 contains 13 residues. The germline CDR1 and CDR2 sequences are SGHVS and FNYEAQ. Trimming removed 6 bases at V and 4 bases at J, with 12 bases between. The CDR3 coding sequence is TGTGCCAGCAGTGTGAGGGGGGCCACTGAAGCTTTCTTT. It is translated as CASSVRGATEAFF.

The CDR3 is CASSVSGGLRDYEQFF. The CDR3 DNA reads TGTGCCAGCAGCGTTTCTGGGGGGCTAAGAGACTATGAGCAGTTCTTC. The chain has TRBV9 and TRBJ2-1; possibly TRBD1 or TRBD2 for D (6 bases each). Germline loops: CDR1 SGDLS, CDR2 YYNGEE. V lost 2 bases and J lost 8, with 20 bases in between. The CDR3 runs to 16 residues. Looking up the rest from reference TRBV9 and TRBJ2-1 gives the full variable domain: DSGVTQTPKHLITATGQRVTLRCSPRSGDLSVYWYQQSLDQGLQFLIQYYNGEERAKGNILERFSAQQFPDLHSELNLSSLELGDSALYFCASSVSGGLRDYEQFFGPGTRLTVL.

The rearrangement uses TRBV27 and TRBJ2-7; 15 bases agree with TRBD2. V gave up 0 bases and J gave up 6 bases; unmatched junction bases: 18. Germline V gene sequence: CDR1 MNHEY, CDR2 SMNVEV (reference sequence). CDR3 length: 21 residues. As DNA, the CDR3 is TGTGCCAGCAGTTTATCAGCCCTAACGGGACTAGCGGGGGGCACTCCCTTCGAGCAGTACTTC. Translated: CASSLSALTGLAGGTPFEQYF.

The V and J genes are TRBV21-1 and TRBJ2-7; the D call in the table, TRBD2, was not verified against the DNA. TRBV21-1 represents a pseudogene. This CDR3 has 15 amino acids. The CDR3 DNA sequence: TGTGCCAGCAGGCTGGCGGGGGCTAGCTCCTACGAGCAGTACTTC. It is translated as CASRLAGASSYEQYF.

The table lists this clone with a count of one. Here the CDR3 reads CASSYGSSWGNTIYF. CDR3 nucleotides: TGTGCCAGCAGTTACGGCAGCTCCTGGGGAAACACCATATATTTT. The chain carries TRBV6-5 and TRBJ1-3; D is unresolved. Deletions cut 2 bases from V and 4 bases from J, with 12 bases between. Germline lookup yields CDR1 MNHEY and CDR2 SVGAGI. The CDR3 has 15 amino acids.

This clone was found once. The CDR3 DNA reads TGTGCCAGCATCACCCCTATAGGGAGGGGGAGCCATCAGCCCCAGCATTTT. It specifies CASITPIGRGSHQPQHF. This rearrangement joins TRBV28 to TRBJ1-5; a weak D match, TRBD1 (6 bases). This CDR3 has 17 residues. CDR1 is MDHEN and CDR2 is SYDVKM in the germline V gene. Trimming took 7 bases from V and 5 from J, leaving 24 bases between them.

As concerns this clone: The sample carries other DNA sequences with the same CDR3. The chain has TRBV5-6 and TRBJ1-5; D call uncertain. CDR3 length equals 14 residues. The germline V gene has CDR1 SGHDT and CDR2 YYEEEE. V dropped 2 bases and J dropped 0 bases, with 6 bases sitting between them. The chain's CDR3 is CASSLGYSNQPQHF. CDR3 DNA: TGTGCCAGCAGCTTAGGCTATAGCAATCAGCCCCAGCATTTT. Drawing the rest from reference TRBV5-6 and TRBJ1-5, the complete variable domain is DAGVTQSPTHLIKTRGQQVTLRCSPKSGHDTVSWYQQALGQGPQFIFQYYEEEERQRGNFPDRFSGHQFPNYSSELNVNALLLGDSALYLCASSLGYSNQPQHFGDGTRLSIL.